A single sample is the source of the 20 T cell receptor beta chains below, sequenced in a study of preoperative IRX-2 immunotherapy in early breast cancer. The sample's treatment: preoperative locoregional IRX-2 cytokine immunotherapy. TCRdb's copy holds only in-frame clones and misses some; the assay was immunoSEQ multiplex PCR. Among about 24,000 clones listed, about 87% were seen once. The sequencing used tumor tissue, collected after IRX-2 immunotherapy. The receptors shown here come from a human donor with breast cancer.

The V and J genes are TRBV11-1 and TRBJ1-6; D perhaps matches TRBD1 (5 bases). The V end was cut by 0 bases, the J end by 10 bases, with 10 bases between. Germline V gene data show CDR1 as SGHAT and CDR2 as FQDESV (reference sequence). The CDR3 loop spans 14 amino acids. The CDR3 nucleotides read TGTGCCAGCAGCTTAGCGTGGAGGGGATCACCCCTCCACTTT. Encoded protein: CASSLAWRGSPLHF.

This sequence joins TRBV6-5 and TRBJ1-1, with D unclear. The CDR3 is made up of 14 amino acids. Germline lookup yields CDR1 MNHEY and CDR2 SVGAGI. V was cut by 7 bases and J by 1 base, with 13 bases left in between. CDR3 amino acids: CASKQLPPNTEAFF. The CDR3 bases are TGTGCCAGCAAACAGCTCCCACCGAACACTGAAGCTTTCTTT.

The rearrangement uses TRBV19 and TRBJ2-2; 7 bases line up with TRBD1. CDR3 length: 13 amino acids. Germline V lookup: CDR1 LNHDA, CDR2 SQIVND (reference sequence). Trimming took 9 bases from V and 8 from J; bases not matched to a gene: 9. The CDR3 is CASGTGVPGELFF. CDR3 DNA sequence: TGTGCCAGCGGAACAGGGGTTCCTGGGGAGCTGTTTTTT.

V and J are TRBV5-4 and TRBJ1-6, with TRBD1 matching over 7 bases. The CDR3 runs to 17 residues. The ends lost 0 bases at V and 6 bases at J; junction bases unmatched: 9. CDR1 is SGHNT, CDR2 YYREEE, per germline (reference sequence). As DNA, the CDR3 is TGTGCCAGCAGCTTGGGAACAGGGGTCCCTTCTAATTCACCCCTCCACTTT. Its protein is CASSLGTGVPSNSPLHF.

V usage is TRBV10-2 and J usage is TRBJ1-1; D perhaps matches TRBD1 (6 bases). The germline V gene encodes CDR1 WSHSY and CDR2 SAAADI. The CDR3 is made up of 15 amino acids. The V end lost 7 bases, the J end lost 4 bases, and 19 bases lay between the germline ends. The CDR3 bases are TGCGCCAGCACCTCGTCAGGGGTGTGGGGCACTGAAGCTTTCTTT. Its translation is CASTSSGVWGTEAFF.

The rearrangement uses TRBV11-2 and TRBJ1-3; 7 positions match TRBD1. This CDR3 is built from 14 residues. The V segment lost 7 bases and the J segment 8 bases; nucleotides outside the gene matches: 11. Germline V gene data show CDR1 as SGHAT and CDR2 as FQNNGV. DNA for the CDR3: TGTGCCAGCACCCTCGCCAGGGGGGGAGACACCATATATTTT. This encodes CASTLARGGDTIYF.

This sequence joins TRBV2 and TRBJ2-1; D is ambiguous. Between the trimmed V and J ends, which lost 4 bases and 6 bases, there was a span of 7 bases. The CDR3 is made up of 12 amino acids. Germline V gene sequence: CDR1 SNHLY, CDR2 FYNNEI. The CDR3 sequence is CASSGGRNEQFF. CDR3 nucleotides: TGTGCCAGCAGTGGCGGACGCAATGAGCAGTTCTTC.

The chain has TRBV7-9 and TRBJ1-1; TRBD1 agrees at 7 bases. This CDR3 has 15 residues. Germline-derived CDR1 and CDR2 are SEHNR and FQNEAQ (reference sequence). The trim removed 5 bases at V and 1 base at J, leaving 7 bases unmatched. The CDR3 sequence: CASSPGDRGNTEAFF. The CDR3 region has the DNA TGTGCCAGCAGCCCGGGGGACAGAGGGAACACTGAAGCTTTCTTT.

The V call is TRBV27, the J call TRBJ2-7; 12 nucleotides align to TRBD2. V shed 5 bases and J 1 base; nucleotides not matched to a gene: 6. The germline CDR1 and CDR2 sequences are MNHEY and SMNVEV (reference sequence). The CDR3 spans 16 residues. The CDR3 reads CASSPLGLAGSYEQYF. CDR3 sequence (DNA): TGTGCCAGCAGTCCCTTAGGACTAGCGGGATCCTACGAGCAGTACTTC.

The chain employs TRBV10-3 and TRBJ2-2; the match to TRBD1 covers 8 bases. In germline, CDR1 is ENHRY, CDR2 SYGVKD. The CDR3 has 17 residues. With 7 bases clipped from V and 1 base from J, the junction kept 11 bases outside the gene matches. The CDR3 loop reads CAIKETAGQGNTGELFF. The CDR3, as DNA: TGTGCCATCAAAGAAACGGCAGGACAGGGGAACACCGGGGAGCTGTTTTTT.

This chain joins TRBV5-1 and TRBJ1-2, with D perhaps TRBD1 (6 bases). V shed 2 bases and J shed 4 bases, with 27 bases lying between them. CDR1 SGHRS and CDR2 YFSETQ come from the germline V gene. The CDR3 extends over 19 amino acids. The CDR3 coding sequence is TGCGCCAGCAGCTTCGATCTCTCGATACAGGGTTCATACGGCTATGGCTACACCTTC. Protein sequence: CASSFDLSIQGSYGYGYTF.

The rearrangement links TRBV9 to TRBJ2-5; the D gene is possibly TRBD2 (6 bases). The germline V and J ends were trimmed by 2 bases and 7 bases, with 6 bases remaining between them. There are 11 residues in the CDR3. Germline V gene data show CDR1 as SGDLS and CDR2 as YYNGEE. The CDR3 sequence is CASSVGGTQYF. CDR3 nucleotides: TGTGCCAGCAGCGTGGGAGGGACCCAGTACTTC.

CDR3 residues: CASREDRGYGYTF. The CDR3 DNA is TGTGCCAGCAGAGAGGACAGGGGTTATGGCTACACCTTC. The chain uses TRBV6-6 and TRBJ1-2; 9 bases match TRBD1. Looked up from germline, CDR1 is MNHNY and CDR2 is SVGAGI (reference sequence). This CDR3 region has 13 residues. The J segment lost 5 bases and the V segment lost 6 bases, leaving 4 bases of the junction unmatched.

The V gene is TRBV5-4, the J gene TRBJ2-1, with TRBD1 matching over 8 bases. CDR1 is SGHNT and CDR2 is YYREEE in the germline V gene (reference sequence). J was trimmed by 4 bases and V by 1 base; bases with no gene match: 4. The CDR3 consists of 15 residues. CDR3: CASSLLGQEYNEQFF. Written as DNA, the CDR3 is TGTGCCAGCAGCTTGTTGGGACAGGAGTACAATGAGCAGTTCTTC. The complete variable domain, with remaining parts taken from reference TRBV5-4 and TRBJ2-1, reads ETGVTQSPTHLIKTRGQQVTLRCSSQSGHNTVSWYQQALGQGPQFIFQYYREEENGRGNFPPRFSGLQFPNYSSELNVNALELDDSALYLCASSLLGQEYNEQFFGPGTRLTVL.

The chain carries TRBV5-1 and TRBJ2-3; D uncertain. The CDR3 covers 14 residues. Trimming pared 1 base from V and 4 bases from J, leaving 10 bases between. Germline V lookup: CDR1 SGHRS, CDR2 YFSETQ. Here the CDR3 DNA reads TGCGCCAGCAGCTTGAATAGGGTGGCAGATACGCAGTATTTT. Encoded protein: CASSLNRVADTQYF. The full variable domain, its missing parts supplied by reference TRBV5-1 and TRBJ2-3, is KAGVTQTPRYLIKTRGQQVTLSCSPISGHRSVSWYQQTPGQGLQFLFEYFSETQRNKGNFPGRFSGRQFSNSRSEMNVSTLELGDSALYLCASSLNRVADTQYFGPGTRLTVL.

This chain connects TRBV5-1 to TRBJ2-1; D may correspond to TRBD1 or TRBD2 (5 bases each). The CDR3 is 16 amino acids. The germline gives CDR1 SGHRS, CDR2 YFSETQ. The germline V and J ends were trimmed by 1 base and 6 bases, with 17 bases remaining between them. The CDR3 sequence: CASSLTPGTEANEQFF. CDR3 DNA: TGCGCCAGCAGCTTGACCCCCGGGACGGAGGCCAATGAGCAGTTCTTC.

The V and J genes are TRBV5-4 and TRBJ2-7; 7 bases match TRBD1. The CDR3 spans 14 residues. Germline V lookup: CDR1 SGHNT, CDR2 YYREEE (reference sequence). V lost 4 bases and J lost 2; bases outside the gene matches: 6. The CDR3 sequence is CASSNRGSPYEQYV. In nucleotides, the CDR3 is TGTGCCAGCAGCAACAGGGGTAGTCCCTACGAGCAGTACGTC.

This clone has only a few counts. This chain links TRBV11-3 with TRBJ2-7; D remains ambiguous. CDR1 is SGHNT and CDR2 is YENEEA in the germline V gene. The CDR3 contains 15 residues. V was cut by 5 bases and J by 0 bases, with 14 bases left in between. DNA for the CDR3: TGTGCCAGCAGCCTACGGACGGTCAGCTCCTACGAGCAGTACTTC. Amino acid sequence: CASSLRTVSSYEQYF.

This clone was seen just once. V is TRBV10-3 and J is TRBJ2-7; 13 bases match TRBD2. In germline, CDR1 is ENHRY, CDR2 SYGVKD. J lost 0 bases, V lost 5 bases, and 4 bases had no gene match. CDR3 length: 16 amino acids. CDR3 loop: CAISHGLAGDSYEQYF. The CDR3 nucleotides read TGTGCCATCAGTCACGGACTAGCGGGGGACTCCTACGAGCAGTACTTC.

This clone was counted a few times. The chain is built from TRBV15 and TRBJ2-7, with TRBD1 matching over 8 bases. CDR1 is LNHNV and CDR2 is YYDKDF in the germline V gene (reference sequence). The V segment lost 3 bases and the J segment 4 bases; nucleotides outside the gene matches: 8. This CDR3 contains 15 residues. The CDR3 is CATSSVTQGVYEQYF. For the CDR3, the DNA is TGTGCCACCAGCAGTGTGACACAGGGGGTTTACGAGCAGTACTTC.